These 28 T cell receptor beta chains were sequenced from one sample in a study of blood T cells in healthy people across ages. A second PCR of roughly 7 to 11 cycles used a sample-barcoded 5' primer and a J-beta primer mix. MiXCR, run by TCRdb on the 5' RACE reads, gives a single entry per CDR3 protein. This table holds about 1.1 million distinct CDR3 sequences, under 40% found once. The sequencing sample was made of blood. Receptor source: a man aged 18 to 30 in good health.

This clonotype has only a few counts. This sequence joins TRBV6-5 and TRBJ2-3; 7 bases match TRBD1. The germline V gene encodes CDR1 MNHEY and CDR2 SVGAGI. The V gene end was trimmed by 2 bases and the J gene end by 6 bases; junction bases not matched to a gene: 8. This CDR3 spans 15 amino acids. CDR3 loop: CASSYPTGTADTQYF. The DNA of the CDR3 is TGTGCCAGCAGTTACCCGACAGGGACAGCTGATACGCAGTATTTT.

This clonotype has more than one count but fewer than ten. The chain employs TRBV12-3 or TRBV12-4 and TRBJ2-1; no firm D call. V lost 7 bases and J 5 bases, leaving 18 bases between the germline ends. The CDR3 totals 15 residues. This CDR3 reads CASKAGQPKNNEQFF. As DNA, the CDR3 is TGTGCCAGCAAGGCCGGGCAGCCCAAGAACAATGAGCAGTTCTTC.

This clonotype was seen a single time. This rearrangement joins TRBV2 to TRBJ2-1; D may be TRBD1 (5 bases). CDR3 size: 16 residues. Trimming left V 6 bases short and J 10 bases short, with 25 bases between. Germline CDR1 SNHLY, CDR2 FYNNEI. The CDR3 here is CASRPTLKKAGREQFF. CDR3 nucleotide sequence: TGTGCCAGCAGACCTACTTTAAAGAAGGCAGGGCGGGAGCAGTTCTTC. The full variable domain, completed using reference TRBV2 and TRBJ2-1, is EPEVTQTPSHQVTQMGQEVILRCVPISNHLYFYWYRQILGQKVEFLVSFYNNEISEKSEIFDDQFSVERPDGSNFTLKIRSTKLEDSAMYFCASRPTLKKAGREQFFGPGTRLTVL.

The chain carries TRBV12-3 or TRBV12-4 and TRBJ2-2, with D possibly being TRBD1 (6 bases). The CDR3 is made up of 14 amino acids. V was shortened by 6 bases and J by 2 bases, with 10 bases between the two germline ends. CDR3 DNA sequence: TGTGCCAGCAGCCAACAGGGAAACACCGGGGAGCTGTTTTTT. Translating gives CASSQQGNTGELFF.

There are a few counts of this clonotype. The CDR3 DNA is TGTGCCAGCAGCCAAGAGGAAGTGATCGGCTACAATGAGCAGTTCTTC. Residues: CASSQEEVIGYNEQFF. This chain uses TRBV3-1 with TRBJ2-1; D call uncertain. V shed 0 bases and J shed 3 bases, with 12 bases lying between them. This CDR3 spans 16 amino acids. Germline loops: CDR1 LGHDT, CDR2 YNNKEL (reference sequence).

The table lists this clonotype with a few counts. The chain carries TRBV6-2 or TRBV6-3 and TRBJ2-5; D assignment may be TRBD1 or TRBD2 (5 bases each). The CDR3 spans 12 residues. CDR1 and CDR2 (germline): MNHEY, SVGEGT. Trimming pared 2 bases from V and 5 bases from J, leaving 6 bases between. CDR3 sequence (DNA): TGTGCCAGCAGTTACGGGACGGAGACCCAGTACTTC. Translating gives CASSYGTETQYF.

This clonotype turned up a few times. This rearrangement joins TRBV25-1 to TRBJ2-1, with TRBD1 matching over 9 bases. V shed 6 bases and J 5 bases; nucleotides not matched to a gene: 8. CDR1 is MGHDK, CDR2 SYGVNS, per germline. This CDR3 has 15 amino acids. The CDR3 region is CASRGTGQLDNEQFF. The CDR3 coding sequence is TGTGCCAGCAGGGGGACAGGGCAGTTAGACAATGAGCAGTTCTTC.

This clonotype was detected only a few times. The chain is built from TRBV20-1 and TRBJ2-5; 8 nucleotides align to TRBD1. Germline trimming cut 0 bases from V and 4 bases from J; bases unmatched to any gene: 4. Germline CDR1 and CDR2: DFQATT and SNEGSKA (reference sequence). The CDR3 is 14 amino acids. In nucleotides, the CDR3 is TGCAGTGCTAGAGATCCCAGGGGGCGAGAGACCCAGTACTTC. It specifies CSARDPRGRETQYF.

This chain uses TRBV7-9 with TRBJ1-1; 9 bases agree with TRBD1. The CDR3 sequence is 16 residues long. V shed 2 bases and J 3 bases; nucleotides not matched to a gene: 7. Per germline, CDR1 SEHNR and CDR2 FQNEAQ (reference sequence). The CDR3 is CASSLSRTGAYTEAFF. The CDR3, as DNA: TGTGCCAGCAGCTTATCCCGGACAGGGGCCTACACTGAAGCTTTCTTT.

Comments on this clonotype: At one end, the junction sequence differs from germline, possibly due to a read error. This chain joins TRBV5-5 and TRBJ2-3; no reliable D call. The CDR3 contains 15 residues. Per germline, CDR1 SGHKS and CDR2 YYEKEE (reference sequence). The CDR3 bases are TGCGCCAGCAGCGCCGACTGGATCTTCACAGATACGCAGTATTTT. Translation: CASSADWIFTDTQYF.

This clonotype was observed a handful of times. V usage is TRBV7-6 and J usage is TRBJ2-1; possibly TRBD1 or TRBD2 for D (5 bases each). Trimming took off 3 bases at V and 5 bases at J, with 17 bases between the two ends. Germline CDR1 reads SGHVS; CDR2 reads FNYEAQ. The CDR3 runs to 16 residues. CDR3: CASSFRGGGLDNEQFF. In DNA, the CDR3 is TGTGCCAGCAGCTTTAGGGGCGGAGGTTTGGACAATGAGCAGTTCTTC.

This clonotype has more than one count but fewer than ten. The rearrangement uses TRBV20-1 and TRBJ1-1, with 7 nucleotides matching TRBD1. After removal of 4 bases from V and 4 bases from J, the junction contained 3 bases not matched to a gene. The CDR3 runs to 12 residues. Germline V lookup: CDR1 DFQATT, CDR2 SNEGSKA (reference sequence). The CDR3 reads CSATTGATEAFF. CDR3 nucleotide sequence: TGCAGTGCTACTACAGGGGCCACTGAAGCTTTCTTT.

This clonotype was counted only a few times. The chain recombines TRBV13 with TRBJ2-3; 12 bases agree with TRBD1. Germline CDR1 and CDR2: PRHDT and FYEKMQ (reference sequence). The CDR3 runs 17 residues. V was clipped by 1 base and J by 3 bases; unmatched bases: 5. This CDR3 reads CASSLALGQGATDTQYF. CDR3 DNA: TGTGCCAGCAGCTTAGCCTTGGGACAGGGGGCAACAGATACGCAGTATTTT.

The sample holds many counts of this clonotype. This rearrangement joins TRBV6-2 or TRBV6-3 to TRBJ1-5; D uncertain. In germline, CDR1 is MNHEY, CDR2 SVGEGT. CDR3 length equals 14 residues. The V end was cut by 5 bases, the J end by 3 bases, with 11 bases between. For the CDR3, the DNA is TGTGCCAGCAGTCCCATGGGATTCAATCAGCCCCAGCATTTT. Amino acids: CASSPMGFNQPQHF.

This clonotype showed up just a few times. This chain connects TRBV4-1 to TRBJ2-3; 7 bases fit TRBD2. The V segment lost 1 base and the J segment 2 bases; nucleotides outside the gene matches: 9. This CDR3 comprises 17 residues. In germline, CDR1 is MGHRA, CDR2 YSYEKL. DNA for the CDR3: TGCGCCAGCAGCCAAGGTGTGGGGGGGGGATTCACAGATACGCAGTATTTT. Protein product: CASSQGVGGGFTDTQYF.

This rearrangement joins TRBV29-1 to TRBJ1-1; 10 nucleotides agree with TRBD1. This CDR3 contains 13 residues. CDR1 SQVTM and CDR2 ANQGSEA come from the germline V gene. Trimming removed 7 bases from V and 8 bases from J; junction bases left unmatched: 10. The CDR3 nucleotides read TGCAGCGCCCTAGGGACAGGGGCTGTGGAAGCTTTCTTT. Residues: CSALGTGAVEAFF.

The chain carries TRBV20-1 and TRBJ2-7, with D possibly called TRBD1 or TRBD2 (5 bases each). Trimming cost V 0 bases and J 2 bases, with 17 bases left between them. Germline lookup yields CDR1 DFQATT and CDR2 SNEGSKA (reference sequence). This CDR3 has 16 amino acids. Here the CDR3 DNA reads TGCAGTGCTAGAGATAGTGGGGGTAAATCGACCTACGAGCAGTACTTC. Translated: CSARDSGGKSTYEQYF.

The chain recombines TRBV7-3 with TRBJ1-3; D not resolved. Trimming stripped 5 bases from V and 0 bases from J, with 17 bases between. This CDR3 has 17 residues. Germline assignment: CDR1 SGHTA and CDR2 FQGTGA. The CDR3 sequence is CASSPSAGTGSGNTIYF. CDR3 nucleotide sequence: TGTGCCAGCAGCCCCTCCGCGGGCACCGGCTCTGGAAACACCATATATTTT.

V usage is TRBV14 and J usage is TRBJ2-3, with 7 bases aligning to TRBD2. This CDR3 region has 14 residues. Germline-derived CDR1 and CDR2 are SGHDN and FVKESK. The V gene end was trimmed by 9 bases and the J gene end by 0 bases; junction bases not matched to a gene: 6. CDR3 loop: CASSGLTSTDTQYF. CDR3 in DNA: TGTGCCAGTTCGGGACTAACTAGCACAGATACGCAGTATTTT.

Comments on this clonotype: A junction end diverges from the germline sequence, so it may reflect a read error. This rearrangement joins TRBV7-9 to TRBJ1-1; D not certain. Germline V gene data show CDR1 as SEHNR and CDR2 as FQNEAQ (reference sequence). This CDR3 has 14 amino acids. CDR3 nucleotides: TGTGCCAGCAGCGTAGAGGAGTCGAACACCGAAGCTTTCTTT. Residues: CASSVEESNTEAFF.

The chain joins TRBV5-1 to TRBJ2-1; 10 bases line up with TRBD1. CDR3 size: 13 residues. The V and J ends lost 3 bases and 9 bases, in that order; junction bases with no gene match: 3. Germline V gene lookup returns CDR1 SGHRS and CDR2 YFSETQ. The CDR3 reads CASSSGQGFEQFF. The CDR3 bases are TGCGCCAGCAGCTCGGGACAGGGGTTTGAGCAGTTCTTC.

The chain carries TRBV20-1 and TRBJ2-1; the match to TRBD2 covers 7 bases. V lost 4 bases and J lost 0; bases outside the gene matches: 9. The germline gives CDR1 DFQATT, CDR2 SNEGSKA (reference sequence). This CDR3 has 16 amino acids. The CDR3 loop reads CSATVSGAASYNEQFF. As DNA, the CDR3 is TGCAGTGCTACCGTCAGCGGGGCGGCCTCCTACAATGAGCAGTTCTTC.

The gene calls are TRBV28 and TRBJ2-7; D remains unclear. This CDR3 comprises 13 residues. Trimming shortened V by 6 bases and J by 0 bases, and 9 bases separated the two germline ends. Germline loops: CDR1 MDHEN, CDR2 SYDVKM. Here the CDR3 reads CASSRRSSYEQYF. The CDR3 bases are TGTGCCAGCAGCCGACGGAGCTCCTACGAGCAGTACTTC.

This clonotype was picked up many times. V is TRBV5-4 and J is TRBJ2-1; the D gene is possibly TRBD2 (6 bases). This CDR3 has 13 amino acids. In germline, CDR1 is SGHNT, CDR2 YYREEE (reference sequence). Trimming pared 4 bases from V and 5 bases from J, leaving 10 bases between. The DNA for the CDR3 is TGTGCCAGCAGCGCGGGACGGAACAATGAGCAGTTCTTC. It translates to CASSAGRNNEQFF.

This clonotype was found many times. The rearrangement links TRBV20-1 to TRBJ2-7, with TRBD1 matching over 8 bases. CDR1 DFQATT and CDR2 SNEGSKA come from the germline V gene (reference sequence). The ends lost 1 base at V and 2 bases at J; junction bases unmatched: 4. This CDR3 spans 14 amino acids. The CDR3 protein is CSARVWTGPYEQYF. CDR3 in DNA: TGCAGTGCTAGAGTTTGGACAGGGCCCTACGAGCAGTACTTC.

V usage is TRBV6-2 or TRBV6-3 and J usage is TRBJ2-4; possible D gene TRBD2, 6 bases. Trimming took 2 bases from V and 14 from J, leaving 10 bases between them. Germline V gene lookup returns CDR1 MNHEY and CDR2 SVGEGT. The CDR3 covers 11 residues. CDR3 region: CASSYGASEYF. In nucleotides, the CDR3 is TGTGCCAGCAGTTACGGGGCTAGCGAGTACTTC.

The chain combines TRBV5-6 with TRBJ2-4; D could derive from TRBD1 or TRBD2 (5 bases each). Germline-derived CDR1 and CDR2 are SGHDT and YYEEEE. V dropped 3 bases and J dropped 5 bases, with 9 bases sitting between them. This CDR3 has 13 residues. Here the CDR3 reads CASSWGFENIQYF. The CDR3 nucleotides read TGTGCCAGCAGCTGGGGGTTTGAAAACATTCAGTACTTC.

As concerns this clonotype: One end of the junction fails to match germline, which may point to a read error. The chain has TRBV12-3 or TRBV12-4 and TRBJ1-5; no reliable D call. CDR3 length equals 14 residues. The CDR3: CAGSLTGRNQPQHF. CDR3 DNA: TGTGCCGGCAGTTTGACTGGGCGCAATCAGCCCCAGCATTTT.